This T cell receptor beta chain was recorded in a study of T cell responses to AZD1222 COVID-19 vaccine. This clone was observed a single time. TCRdb keeps only in-frame clones here, not all; method: immunoSEQ multiplex PCR. The sample comprises some 150,000 clones, around nine tenths of which are singletons, and under 2% rests with the top ten. The CDR3 has 16 residues. Trimming removed 3 bases from V and 5 bases from J; junction bases left unmatched: 4. Per the germline V gene, CDR1 is LNHNV and CDR2 is YYDKDF (reference sequence). The TCR comes from an adult in good health. The sample in question was peripheral blood, obtained on day 0 of AZD1222 vaccination. The gene calls are TRBV15 and TRBJ1-6; 10 nucleotides agree with TRBD1. The CDR3, as DNA: TGTGCCACCAGCAGGTTTGGGACAGGGGATAATTCACCCCTCCACTTT. It specifies CATSRFGTGDNSPLHF.